The clone carrying this T cell receptor (beta chain) was detected ten times or more. The target antigen is unknown. Template material for amplifying TCR beta CDR3 regions consisted of RNA transcripts. The HTBI primer set was used in a first-round RT-PCR of the TCR CDR3. TCRdb itself ran the multiplex PCR reads through MiXCR, one entry per CDR3 protein. Of more than 500,000 distinct CDR3 sequences detected, 16% appear once; the ten largest clones hold 25% to 30%. The data were taken from a study of T cells in Graves' hyperthyroidism and ophthalmopathy. About the research overall: Pretreatment peripheral blood was obtained at initial diagnosis. Study conclusions and caveats: Ophthalmopathy got predicted by the model a median around six months before its onset.

This CDR3 has 14 amino acids. V shed 3 bases and J shed 4 bases, with 15 bases lying between them. Germline CDR1 DFQATT, CDR2 SNEGSKA (reference sequence). Ophthalmopathy in the patients scored at least 3 on Clinical Activity Score and at least 4 on NOSPECS grade, lasting under 3 months. Orbital computed tomography, thyroid ultrasound, serum thyroxine and TRAb, and clinical symptoms together informed the diagnoses. The sequence was collected from a woman between 25 and 40 years old with Graves' ophthalmopathy. The sequenced sample consisted of blood. The V and J genes are TRBV20-1 and TRBJ1-2; the D is unclear. CDR3 loop: CSASAGSLGYGYTF. The CDR3 bases are TGCAGTGCTAGCGCCGGGTCACTAGGCTATGGCTACACCTTC.